This T cell receptor (beta chain) was profiled in a study of vaccination effects on CD4 cells after COVID-19. Study as a whole: After the second dose, samples were taken at median day 72. Two million PBMC were placed in each well, which was supplemented with approximately 9.2 IU/ml IL-2 and about 10 ug/ml peptides.

About this clone: Its antigen is not known.

Germline V lookup: CDR1 MDHEN, CDR2 SYDVKM. V shed 6 bases and J shed 5 bases, with 13 bases lying between them. CDR3 size: 13 residues. Clones were sequenced by immunoSEQ multiplex PCR, and TCRdb holds only the in-frame ones, with some missing. The table lists more than 60,000 clones, about 74% of them singletons, with about 2.3% in the top ten. An approximately ten-day culture period preceded the isolation of CD4+ T cells. It was two doses of either the BNT162b2 or mRNA-1273 vaccine that participants received. The healthy vaccine recipients, who had no prior SARS-CoV-2 infection, showed negative nucleocapsid antibodies.

This sample comprised CD4+ T cells from PBMCs cultured without peptide, obtained after COVID-19 vaccination. This clonotype was sampled from a human donor who received a COVID-19 vaccine. V usage is TRBV28 and J usage is TRBJ1-2, with a weak D call TRBD1 (6 bases). The CDR3 sequence is CASSPTGIYGYTF. In DNA form, the CDR3 reads TGTGCCAGCAGCCCTACAGGGATATATGGCTACACCTTC.